The 18 T cell receptor beta chains listed next were all sequenced from one sample in a study of blood T cells in healthy people across ages. Through a sample-barcoded 5' primer and a J-beta primer mix, a second PCR was run for roughly 6 to 11 cycles. One entry per CDR3 protein results from TCRdb running MiXCR on the 5' RACE reads. This table has about 1.8 million distinct CDR3 sequences, about 50% appearing once. Source material: blood. Receptor source: a middle-aged woman in good health.

The CDR3 loop reads CRHPGLTMGYTF. Here the CDR3 DNA reads TGCAGGCACCCAGGGTTAACTATGGGCTACACCTTC. The V and J genes are TRBV20-1 and TRBJ1-2, with D perhaps matching TRBD1 (5 bases). The CDR3 contains 12 residues. The germline V gene encodes CDR1 DFQATT and CDR2 SNEGSKA (reference sequence).

CDR3 residues: CASSDIGGGETQYF. The CDR3, as DNA: TGTGCCAGCAGCGATATCGGGGGGGGCGAGACCCAGTACTTC. The chain couples TRBV9 to TRBJ2-5; 8 bases fit TRBD2. V shed 3 bases and J 5 bases; nucleotides not matched to a gene: 6. The germline V gene has CDR1 SGDLS and CDR2 YYNGEE. This CDR3 is 14 amino acids long.

This clonotype was recorded a few times. This chain links TRBV20-1 with TRBJ2-5; the D call may be TRBD1 or TRBD2 (5 bases each). The germline gives CDR1 DFQATT, CDR2 SNEGSKA (reference sequence). Trimming cost V 4 bases and J 4 bases, with 16 bases left between them. CDR3 length: 14 residues. The CDR3 loop is CSAIGRESIETQYF. The CDR3 region has the DNA TGCAGTGCTATTGGCAGGGAGTCGATAGAGACCCAGTACTTC.

About this clonotype: One end of the junction varies from germline; a read error may be responsible. The V gene is TRBV12-3 or TRBV12-4, the J gene TRBJ1-2; D gene unclear. The CDR3 covers 13 residues. CDR3 coding DNA: TGTGCCAGCAGGCCCGACATGAACTATGGCCACACCTTC. It specifies CASRPDMNYGHTF.

The genes are TRBV7-2 and TRBJ2-7; tentatively, D is TRBD2 (7 bases). The J call may be mistaken, given a closer DNA end match to TRBJ2-5. Germline V lookup: CDR1 SGHTA, CDR2 FQGNSA. CDR3 length equals 16 residues. CDR3: CASSLDLWGGGETQYF. Here the CDR3 DNA reads TGTGCCAGCAGCTTAGATTTATGGGGAGGGGGAGAGACCCAGTACTTC.

The chain combines TRBV20-1 with TRBJ1-6; D is perhaps TRBD1 (5 bases). Germline V lookup: CDR1 DFQATT, CDR2 SNEGSKA (reference sequence). The V and J ends lost 6 bases and 7 bases respectively, with 16 bases between them. The CDR3 has 14 residues. CDR3 in amino acids: CSAVQGADNSPLHF. DNA for the CDR3: TGCAGTGCAGTCCAGGGAGCAGACAATTCACCCCTCCACTTT.

This clonotype turned up a few times. The rearrangement joins TRBV7-9 to TRBJ2-7; weak D call: TRBD2 (5 bases). This CDR3 comprises 15 residues. CDR1 and CDR2 from the germline V gene are SEHNR and FQNEAQ (reference sequence). Trimming took off 2 bases at V and 6 bases at J, with 17 bases between the two ends. Here the CDR3 reads CASSLSPPGSSEQYF. The DNA of the CDR3 is TGTGCCAGCAGCTTAAGCCCCCCGGGGAGTTCCGAGCAGTACTTC.

This chain links TRBV9 with TRBJ1-2; 8 bases match TRBD1. V lost 4 bases to trimming and J lost 7 bases; unmatched junction nucleotides: 12. The CDR3 is 15 residues long. CDR1 and CDR2 from the germline V gene are SGDLS and YYNGEE. The CDR3 DNA sequence: TGTGCCAGCAGCATTGGACAGGGAGGAGGTTGTGGCTACACCTTC. The encoded protein is CASSIGQGGGCGYTF.

The rearrangement uses TRBV7-9 and TRBJ2-4, with TRBD2 matching 7 bases. The DNA end is more similar to TRBJ2-7, so the J call may be wrong. Germline V gives CDR1 SEHNR, CDR2 FQNEAQ (reference sequence). This CDR3 is built from 14 residues. The CDR3 region has the DNA TGTGCCAGCAGACCTAATGGACTAGCCTACGAGCAGTACTTC. This translates into CASRPNGLAYEQYF.

The V call is TRBV4-1, the J call TRBJ1-5; 9 positions agree with TRBD1. There are 17 residues in the CDR3. Per the germline V gene, CDR1 is MGHRA and CDR2 is YSYEKL. J lost 4 bases, V lost 0 bases, and 7 bases had no gene match. For the CDR3, the DNA is TGCGCCAGCAGCCAAGATCGGGAACAGGGGGCGAATCAGCCCCAGCATTTT. This encodes CASSQDREQGANQPQHF.

The V gene is TRBV4-2, the J gene TRBJ1-4; D uncertain. CDR3 size: 15 residues. Trimming shortened V by 3 bases and J by 0 bases, and 8 bases separated the two germline ends. The germline V gene has CDR1 LGHNA and CDR2 YNFKEQ. For the CDR3, the DNA is TGTGCCAGCAGCCACCCACGATCAACTAATGAAAAACTGTTTTTT. Encoded protein: CASSHPRSTNEKLFF.

This clonotype was seen a single time. A much larger clonotype is one base distant, so this may be a read error. The chain carries TRBV2 and TRBJ2-5, with D unresolved. This CDR3 spans 13 amino acids. Germline V gene data show CDR1 as SNHLY and CDR2 as FYNNEI. The CDR3 nucleotides read TGTGCCAGCAAAGACTGGGCCCAAGAGGCCCAGTACTTC. Residues: CASKDWAQEAQYF.

The rearrangement links TRBV12-3 or TRBV12-4 to TRBJ2-5; TRBD1 aligns across 9 bases. Trimming removed 6 bases from V and 4 bases from J; junction bases left unmatched: 6. The CDR3 has 14 amino acids. The CDR3 loop reads CASRIQGARETQYF. CDR3 sequence (DNA): TGTGCCAGCAGGATACAGGGGGCTCGAGAGACCCAGTACTTC.

In this sample, this clonotype turned up a few times. V and J are TRBV7-2 and TRBJ2-3; TRBD2 matches 9 bases. Germline loops: CDR1 SGHTA, CDR2 FQGNSA. J lost 0 bases, V lost 2 bases, and 6 bases had no gene match. The CDR3 is 17 amino acids. CDR3 sequence reads: CASSLSGRGGSTDTQYF. The CDR3 DNA reads TGTGCCAGCAGCTTAAGTGGGCGGGGGGGCAGCACAGATACGCAGTATTTT.

This clonotype has a handful of counts. V gene TRBV3-1 combines with J gene TRBJ2-1; TRBD2 matches at 8 bases. J lost 7 bases, V lost 3 bases, and 11 bases had no gene match. CDR3 size: 16 residues. Germline CDR1 is LGHDT and CDR2 is YNNKEL (reference sequence). The CDR3 sequence is CASSQTRLAGSNEQFF. The CDR3 region has the DNA TGTGCCAGCAGCCAGACCAGATTAGCGGGGTCAAATGAGCAGTTCTTC.

This clonotype was counted a few times. The rearrangement links TRBV27 to TRBJ2-1; D unresolved. Germline V gene lookup returns CDR1 MNHEY and CDR2 SMNVEV (reference sequence). The CDR3 totals 11 residues. V was pared by 5 bases and J by 7 bases, with 6 bases between. The CDR3 nucleotides are TGTGCCAGCAGTGGGCGGAATGAGCAGTTCTTC. The encoded protein is CASSGRNEQFF.

The J gene is TRBJ2-2, the V gene TRBV12-3 or TRBV12-4; D ambiguous. With 7 bases removed from V and 0 bases from J, the gap between germline ends came to 12 bases. The CDR3 is 15 residues long. For the CDR3, the DNA is TGTGCCAGCACCGCCGTGGCGGCGAACACCGGGGAGCTGTTTTTT. The encoded protein is CASTAVAANTGELFF.

On this clonotype itself: Its ends do not fully match the called genes, so a read error is possible. The chain joins TRBV3-1 to TRBJ2-1; D not resolved. The CDR3 covers 12 residues. Germline V gene sequence: CDR1 LGHDT, CDR2 YNNKEL (reference sequence). The CDR3 region has the DNA TGTGCCGGCAGCCAGCGATCCAATGAGCAGTTCTTC. It encodes CAGSQRSNEQFF.